The present TCR beta chain was sequenced within a study of blood T cell repertoires in COVID-19. As for the study in general: PBMCs, B-cell-depleted T cells, or T cells provided the cDNA or gDNA that made up the material.

V trimming: 1 base; J trimming: 5 bases; junction bases outside the gene matches: 3. The length of the CDR3 is 15 residues. CDR1 and CDR2 from the germline V gene are LGHDT and YNNKEL (reference sequence). Authors' processing steps: Amplification of reference gene primers was used by the study to estimate nucleated cell counts. Produced via immunoSEQ multiplex PCR; TCRdb's table is partial and in-frame only. That table is the source of V, J and clone size, and D and trimming were worked out from the DNA. The table has roughly 200,000 clones, 80% to 90% seen once. The sequence derives from a man between 25 and 39 years old in a cohort exposed to, infected with or recovered from COVID-19 (not recorded which). V and J are TRBV3-1 (or the pseudogene TRBV3-2) and TRBJ2-5; 11 bases are shared with TRBD1. The sequenced sample consisted of PBMCs or T cells enriched from blood (not recorded which). The CDR3 sequence is CASSQGTGGRETQYF. The CDR3 nucleotides read TGTGCCAGCAGCCAAGGGACAGGGGGCCGGGAGACCCAGTACTTC.